A single sample gave rise to the 26 T cell receptor beta chains below, sequenced in a study of Graves' ophthalmopathy and Graves' hyperthyroidism. For repertoire sequencing, the TCR beta CDR3 regions were amplified from RNA transcripts. First-round RT-PCR employed HTBI primers, with a second-round multiplex PCR after it. TCRdb used MiXCR to reprocess the multiplex PCR reads, holding one entry per CDR3 protein. Among around 1,200,000 distinct CDR3 sequences listed, about two fifths were seen once. The sequenced sample consisted of peripheral blood or thyroid tissue (not recorded which). The receptor set was obtained from an adult man with Graves' hyperthyroidism.

This clonotype has only a few counts. V usage is TRBV29-1 and J usage is TRBJ2-7, with 13 bases fitting TRBD2. V lost 4 bases to trimming and J lost 2 bases; unmatched junction nucleotides: 2. Germline CDR1 and CDR2: SQVTM and ANQGSEA. There are 14 residues in the CDR3. CDR3: CSVVGLAGAYEQYF. The CDR3 DNA sequence: TGCAGCGTTGTCGGACTAGCGGGAGCCTACGAGCAGTACTTC.

For this clonotype: A much larger clone lies a single base off, so this may be a read error. This chain's CDR3 is CASSSDTTNTGELFF. CDR3 coding DNA: TGTGCCAGCAGCTCGGACACTACGAACACCGGGGAGCTGTTTTTT. The chain links TRBV5-4 to TRBJ2-2, with a weak D call TRBD1 (5 bases). The germline gives CDR1 SGHNT, CDR2 YYREEE (reference sequence). V lost 3 bases and J 0 bases, leaving 9 bases between the germline ends. The CDR3 extends over 15 amino acids.

This rearrangement joins TRBV6-4 to TRBJ1-1, with D uncertain. The V end lost 3 bases, the J end lost 1 base, and 9 bases lay between the germline ends. Germline V CDR1 and CDR2: MRHNA, SNTAGT. This CDR3 has 14 amino acids. CDR3 residues: CASSESGENTEAFF. The CDR3 region has the DNA TGTGCCAGCAGTGAGTCGGGAGAGAACACTGAAGCTTTCTTT.

The chain has TRBV12-3 or TRBV12-4 and TRBJ1-2, with D possibly matching TRBD1 (6 bases). V lost 8 bases, J lost 7 bases, and 14 bases lay in between. The CDR3 consists of 12 residues. CDR3 bases: TGTGCCAGCTCACGACAGGAGGGTGGCTACACCTTC. Translation: CASSRQEGGYTF.

The chain recombines TRBV10-3 with TRBJ2-1, with D perhaps given as TRBD1 or TRBD2 (5 bases each). The CDR3 has 12 residues. Between the trimmed V and J ends, which lost 3 bases and 15 bases, there was a span of 15 bases. CDR1 and CDR2 from the germline V gene are ENHRY and SYGVKD. The CDR3 DNA follows: TGTGCCATCAGTGACCCGTCGGGACCAGCGTTCTTC. It encodes CAISDPSGPAFF.

This clonotype was seen ten or more times. The chain recombines TRBV20-1 with TRBJ1-5; TRBD1 aligns across 11 bases. V trimming: 3 bases; J trimming: 1 base; junction bases outside the gene matches: 2. Germline CDR1 DFQATT, CDR2 SNEGSKA (reference sequence). This CDR3 spans 15 amino acids. The CDR3 is CSARRTGGSNQPQHF. The CDR3 DNA follows: TGCAGTGCTAGGAGGACAGGGGGCAGCAATCAGCCCCAGCATTTT.

This chain joins TRBV2 and TRBJ2-5; 9 nucleotides align to TRBD1. This CDR3 comprises 17 residues. V shed 4 bases and J 5 bases; nucleotides not matched to a gene: 14. Per germline, CDR1 SNHLY and CDR2 FYNNEI. This CDR3 is CASSGYTGGGRGETQYF. DNA of the CDR3: TGTGCCAGCAGTGGATATACAGGGGGCGGCAGGGGGGAGACCCAGTACTTC.

This clonotype has a count of ten or more. This chain uses TRBV6-2 or TRBV6-3 with TRBJ1-1, with D possibly matching TRBD1 (6 bases). Germline V lookup: CDR1 MNHEY, CDR2 SVGEGT. The CDR3 has 13 residues. V was trimmed by 7 bases and J by 3 bases, leaving 12 bases between them. The CDR3 nucleotides read TGTGCCAGCAATGGACAGCCGTACACTGAAGCTTTCTTT. Its translation: CASNGQPYTEAFF.

The sample holds many counts of this clonotype. The chain links TRBV7-2 to TRBJ1-2, with 9 bases lining up with TRBD1. The J segment lost 8 bases and the V segment lost 4 bases, leaving 5 bases of the junction unmatched. In germline, CDR1 is SGHTA, CDR2 FQGNSA. CDR3 length: 13 residues. CDR3: CASSWDRVGGYTF. The CDR3 DNA is TGTGCCAGCAGCTGGGACAGGGTGGGCGGCTACACCTTC.

This clonotype was seen at least ten times. The J gene is TRBJ2-6, the V gene TRBV6-5; D possibly matches TRBD1 or TRBD2 (6 bases each). CDR1 is MNHEY, CDR2 SVGAGI, per germline. V was clipped by 6 bases and J by 3 bases, with 12 bases between them. This CDR3 is built from 15 residues. CDR3 DNA: TGTGCCAGCAGCCCACAGGGAGGTGGGGCCAACGTCCTGACTTTC. Translating gives CASSPQGGGANVLTF.

A word on this clonotype: Because the CDR3 is missing its conserved closing phenylalanine or tryptophan, this is likely a read error. Because the CDR3's place on the DNA is in doubt, the DNA is left out and the CDR3 is given as listed by TCRdb. The chain combines TRBV7-2 with TRBJ2-5. CDR1 and CDR2 (germline): SGHTA, FQGNSA. Inclusive of both ends, the CDR3 amounts to 8 amino acids. This chain's CDR3 is CASSLAPR.

This clonotype turned up a few times. The chain is built from TRBV2 and TRBJ1-5, with D uncertain. Germline lookup yields CDR1 SNHLY and CDR2 FYNNEI. The CDR3 has 15 residues. Trimming removed 6 bases from V and 3 bases from J, with 15 bases in between. The CDR3 spells CASSQDSLNNQPQHF. The CDR3 DNA sequence: TGTGCCAGCAGCCAAGATTCACTTAACAATCAGCCCCAGCATTTT.

The rearrangement uses TRBV15 and TRBJ1-2, with D possibly matching TRBD1 (6 bases). Germline V gene sequence: CDR1 LNHNV, CDR2 YYDKDF (reference sequence). V gave up 2 bases and J gave up 13 bases, with 17 bases separating them. CDR3 length: 13 amino acids. CDR3 amino acids: CATSRQTQGLVTF. In nucleotides, the CDR3 is TGTGCCACCAGCAGACAGACGCAGGGGTTAGTCACCTTC.

This clonotype occurred a few times. V and J are TRBV20-1 and TRBJ2-5; 11 bases fit TRBD2. V lost 4 bases and J lost 4; bases outside the gene matches: 5. Germline V gene sequence: CDR1 DFQATT, CDR2 SNEGSKA (reference sequence). This CDR3 spans 14 amino acids. The CDR3 reads CSAIGTSGTETQYF. In DNA, the CDR3 is TGCAGTGCTATTGGGACTAGCGGTACAGAGACCCAGTACTTC.

This clonotype was recorded at least ten times. This rearrangement joins TRBV11-2 to TRBJ2-5; a weak D match, TRBD2 (5 bases). Germline CDR1 SGHAT, CDR2 FQNNGV. The CDR3 has 15 residues. Between the trimmed V and J ends, which lost 6 bases and 5 bases, there was a span of 19 bases. The CDR3 DNA reads as TGTGCCAGCAGTTCTGCGCGGGCAATATTGGAGACCCAGTACTTC. It is translated as CASSSARAILETQYF.

This clonotype was seen more than once but under ten times. The rearrangement joins TRBV20-1 to TRBJ1-1; D call uncertain. The germline CDR1 and CDR2 sequences are DFQATT and SNEGSKA (reference sequence). This CDR3 has 11 amino acids. The V end lost 8 bases, the J end lost 1 base, and 8 bases lay between the germline ends. CDR3 residues: CSLEWNTEAFF. The CDR3 nucleotides are TGCAGTTTGGAGTGGAACACTGAAGCTTTCTTT.

The sample holds many counts of this clonotype. The chain joins TRBV7-9 to TRBJ1-1; TRBD1 might be the D (5 bases). Germline CDR1 SEHNR, CDR2 FQNEAQ (reference sequence). Trimming pared 6 bases from V and 10 bases from J, leaving 18 bases between. The CDR3 loop spans 13 amino acids. CDR3 nucleotide sequence: TGTGCCAGCAGGACTCGCAGGGAGGCTGGAGCTTTCTTT. This gives the protein CASRTRREAGAFF.

This clonotype was observed many times. This chain joins TRBV12-3 or TRBV12-4 and TRBJ1-2; 7 nucleotides agree with TRBD1. The junction had 11 bases not matched to a gene; V was cut back by 6 bases and J by 4 bases. There are 15 residues in the CDR3. The CDR3 DNA is TGTGCCAGCAGCTTACAGGTTGGACAGGTCTATGGCTACACCTTC. This sequence encodes CASSLQVGQVYGYTF.

This clonotype was picked up many times. The chain has TRBV5-1 and TRBJ1-1; TRBD1 might be the D (5 bases). V was clipped by 3 bases and J by 3 bases, with 18 bases between them. Germline loops: CDR1 SGHRS, CDR2 YFSETQ. This CDR3 is 16 amino acids long. The CDR3 region is CASSSWGGVEDTEAFF. In DNA, the CDR3 is TGCGCCAGCAGCTCTTGGGGAGGGGTTGAGGACACTGAAGCTTTCTTT.

This clonotype has at least ten counts. The CDR3 coding sequence is TGTGCCAGCAGCTTTTTGCGGCCCGGGGAGCTGTTTTTT. It encodes CASSFLRPGELFF. The chain links TRBV13 to TRBJ2-2, with unresolved D. The ends were cut back, 3 bases at V and 6 bases at J, with 8 bases in the middle. There are 13 residues in the CDR3. Germline V gene data show CDR1 as PRHDT and CDR2 as FYEKMQ (reference sequence).

This chain uses TRBV4-3 with TRBJ1-6; D gene ambiguous. CDR1 is LGHNA, CDR2 YSLEER, per germline. V shed 4 bases and J shed 2 bases, with 12 bases lying between them. The CDR3 has 16 amino acids. The CDR3 DNA follows: TGCGCCAGCAGCCGCGGCCGCGCGGCCTATAATTCACCCCTCCACTTT. Translated: CASSRGRAAYNSPLHF.

This clonotype was found many times. This chain connects TRBV15 to TRBJ2-5; 7 bases fit TRBD1. V lost 2 bases to trimming and J lost 3 bases; unmatched junction nucleotides: 6. Per germline, CDR1 LNHNV and CDR2 YYDKDF (reference sequence). This CDR3 comprises 15 residues. CDR3 in amino acids: CATSRSRDSKETQYF. CDR3 nucleotide sequence: TGTGCCACCAGCAGAAGCCGGGACAGTAAAGAGACCCAGTACTTC.

This clonotype was found many times. This chain uses TRBV19 with TRBJ2-6; TRBD1 matches 7 bases. V shed 5 bases and J 4 bases; nucleotides not matched to a gene: 5. The CDR3 contains 15 residues. CDR1 is LNHDA, CDR2 SQIVND, per germline (reference sequence). The CDR3 loop reads CASSDRVAGANVLTF. For the CDR3, the DNA is TGTGCCAGTAGTGACAGGGTGGCAGGGGCCAACGTCCTGACTTTC.

This clonotype was observed at least ten times. The rearrangement uses TRBV12-3 or TRBV12-4 and TRBJ1-6; the match to TRBD1 covers 7 bases. CDR3 length: 12 amino acids. V trimming: 6 bases; J trimming: 15 bases; junction bases outside the gene matches: 8. The CDR3, as DNA: TGTGCCAGCAGATACAGGGGTGAACTCCTCCACTTT. Protein sequence: CASRYRGELLHF.

This chain joins TRBV5-2 and TRBJ2-2; the listed D gene, TRBD1, was not tested against the DNA. TRBV5-2 is a pseudogene segment. CDR3 size: 16 residues. The CDR3 is CASSLIPGMNTGELFF. The CDR3 nucleotides read TGTGCCAGCAGCTTGATCCCAGGGATGAACACCGGGGAGCTGTTTTTT.

This clonotype came up a few times. The gene calls are TRBV12-3 or TRBV12-4 and TRBJ2-7, with 8 bases aligning to TRBD2. The CDR3 spans 15 residues. After removal of 5 bases from V and 6 bases from J, the junction contained 12 bases not matched to a gene. CDR3: CASSPTAGVRLEQYF. For the CDR3, the DNA is TGTGCCAGCAGTCCCACAGCGGGAGTTCGGCTCGAGCAGTACTTC.